This T cell receptor (beta chain) comes out of a study of Tregs in tolerant kidney transplant recipients. Data came from immunoSEQ multiplex PCR; TCRdb stores just in-frame clones and leaves some out. This repertoire shows about 64,000 clones, roughly 86% found once; its top ten account for 3.8%. Germline V CDR1 and CDR2: SGHDT, YYEEEE. This CDR3 spans 13 amino acids. The V and J ends lost 4 bases and 5 bases, in that order; junction bases with no gene match: 2. The nonmyeloablative bone marrow transplants came from related graft donors, with transient mixed chimerism. Thawed PBMCs were FACS-sorted into unstimulated CD4+CD25+CD127- regulatory T cells, CD4+CD25- non-regulatory cells, CD4 and CD8 cells.

The genes are TRBV5-6 and TRBJ2-5; 10 nucleotides align to TRBD2. The specimen comprised CD4+ T cells from blood (PBMCs), sampled 6 months after the transplant. The TCR was taken from a human patient who received a combined kidney and bone marrow transplant. Some of these T cells may belong to the graft donor. CDR3 loop: CASSGTSVETQYF. CDR3 bases: TGTGCCAGCAGCGGGACTAGCGTTGAGACCCAGTACTTC.